This entry describes one T cell receptor (beta chain). The antigen is unknown. This entry belongs to a study of T cell responses to AZD1222 COVID-19 vaccine. Overall study findings and caveats: Reports say nearly half of spike-specific TCRs go after unmutated variant regions.

Sequencing was performed with immunoSEQ multiplex PCR; in TCRdb, only in-frame clones are kept and a portion is missing. Among roughly 100,000 clones, 88% were seen once, and the ten largest hold about 20%. CDR3 size: 16 residues. The V gene's germline CDR1 is SGDLS and CDR2 YYNGEE. V lost 2 bases, J lost 4 bases, and 19 bases lay in between. This TCR was sampled from an adult in good health. Sequenced material: peripheral blood, taken on day 0 of AZD1222 vaccination. This rearrangement joins TRBV9 to TRBJ2-7; no reliable D call. The DNA for the CDR3 is TGTGCCAGCAGCGTTTTATTCGGGCCAGGAACATACGAGCAGTACTTC. Protein product: CASSVLFGPGTYEQYF.